Listed below are T cell receptor beta chains from one sample, sequenced in a study of T cell responses to AZD1222 COVID-19 vaccine. The method was immunoSEQ multiplex PCR; TCRdb's version includes in-frame clones alone and lacks a portion of them. Here the sample spans 90,000 to 95,000 clones, about 90% being singletons. Sequenced material: peripheral blood, taken on day 0 of AZD1222 vaccination. These receptors were collected from an adult in good health. Both conserved end residues are part of each CDR3. The order of the fields is J gene, V gene, D gene, CDR3 protein, CDR3 DNA. The D gene is left open where the match is weak.

j_call: TRBJ2-1
v_call: TRBV5-1
d_call: TRBD1
cdr3_aa: CASSLDRDNEQFF
cdr3_nt: TGCGCCAGCAGCCTTGACAGGGACAATGAGCAGTTCTTC

j_call: TRBJ1-1
v_call: TRBV5-1
d_call: NA
cdr3_aa: CASSSTRTNTEAFF
cdr3_nt: TGCGCCAGCAGCTCCACCAGGACGAACACTGAAGCTTTCTTT

j_call: TRBJ1-5
v_call: TRBV5-4
d_call: TRBD1
cdr3_aa: CASSLGGGQDQPQHF
cdr3_nt: TGTGCCAGCAGCTTGGGAGGGGGACAGGATCAGCCCCAGCATTTT

j_call: TRBJ2-7
v_call: TRBV7-9
d_call: NA
cdr3_aa: CASSLPRGKKYF
cdr3_nt: TGTGCCAGCAGCTTACCCAGGGGAAAGAAGTACTTC

j_call: TRBJ1-2
v_call: TRBV10-3
d_call: NA
cdr3_aa: CAIRNGGRNYGYTF
cdr3_nt: TGTGCCATCAGGAACGGGGGGCGTAACTATGGCTACACCTTC

j_call: TRBJ2-1
v_call: TRBV6-4
d_call: TRBD2
cdr3_aa: CASSEREGYNEQFF
cdr3_nt: TGTGCCAGCAGTGAGCGGGAGGGCTACAATGAGCAGTTCTTC

j_call: TRBJ1-5
v_call: TRBV19
d_call: NA
cdr3_aa: CASSTLTNQPQHF
cdr3_nt: TGTGCCAGTAGTACACTCACTAATCAGCCCCAGCATTTT

j_call: TRBJ2-7
v_call: TRBV7-6
d_call: TRBD1
cdr3_aa: CASSDRDRGLEQYF
cdr3_nt: TGTGCCAGCAGCGACCGGGACAGGGGGCTGGAGCAGTACTTC

j_call: TRBJ2-1
v_call: TRBV7-3
d_call: TRBD2
cdr3_aa: CASSFSSGGNNEQFF
cdr3_nt: TGTGCCAGCAGCTTTTCAAGCGGGGGTAACAATGAGCAGTTCTTC

j_call: TRBJ2-3
v_call: TRBV5-1
d_call: TRBD2
cdr3_aa: CASSPGLAADTQYF
cdr3_nt: TGCGCCAGCAGCCCGGGACTAGCGGCAGATACGCAGTATTTT

j_call: TRBJ1-2
v_call: TRBV28
d_call: NA
cdr3_aa: CASTLPHSSYGYTF
cdr3_nt: TGTGCCAGCACCCTGCCGCACAGCAGCTATGGCTACACCTTC

j_call: TRBJ1-6
v_call: TRBV27
d_call: TRBD1
cdr3_aa: CASSDRDRGWSLHF
cdr3_nt: TGTGCCAGCTCCGACAGGGACAGGGGATGGTCCCTCCACTTT

j_call: TRBJ2-1
v_call: TRBV4-1
d_call: TRBD2
cdr3_aa: CASSQELSSGGNSYNEQFF
cdr3_nt: TGCGCCAGCAGCCAAGAATTGAGTAGCGGGGGCAACTCCTACAATGAGCAGTTCTTC

j_call: TRBJ2-7
v_call: TRBV30
d_call: NA
cdr3_aa: CAWSRGAAYEQYF
cdr3_nt: TGTGCCTGGAGTCGAGGGGCTGCCTACGAGCAGTACTTC

j_call: TRBJ2-7
v_call: TRBV9
d_call: NA
cdr3_aa: CASSVVRETYEQYF
cdr3_nt: TGTGCCAGCAGCGTAGTAAGGGAAACCTACGAGCAGTACTTC

j_call: TRBJ2-2
v_call: TRBV27
d_call: TRBD2
cdr3_aa: CASSLGGRSGGELFF
cdr3_nt: TGTGCCAGCAGTTTAGGCGGGAGGTCCGGCGGGGAGCTGTTTTTT

j_call: TRBJ2-3
v_call: TRBV5-6
d_call: TRBD2
cdr3_aa: CASSFRTSGFTDTQYF
cdr3_nt: TGTGCCAGCAGCTTCAGAACTAGCGGGTTCACAGATACGCAGTATTTT

j_call: TRBJ1-5
v_call: TRBV12-5
d_call: NA
cdr3_aa: CASGSSNQPQHF
cdr3_nt: TGTGCTAGTGGTTCAAGCAATCAGCCCCAGCATTTT

j_call: TRBJ2-1
v_call: TRBV11-2
d_call: TRBD2
cdr3_aa: CASSSRGLAGGANEQFF
cdr3_nt: TGTGCCAGCAGCAGTCGGGGACTAGCGGGAGGAGCAAATGAGCAGTTCTTC

j_call: TRBJ1-2
v_call: TRBV18
d_call: TRBD1
cdr3_aa: CASSPGQGNYGYTF
cdr3_nt: TGTGCCAGCTCACCGGGACAGGGGAACTATGGCTACACCTTC

j_call: TRBJ2-2
v_call: TRBV4-3
d_call: NA
cdr3_aa: CASSRVEAGELFF
cdr3_nt: TGCGCCAGCAGCCGGGTGGAGGCCGGGGAGCTGTTTTTT

j_call: TRBJ2-3
v_call: TRBV4-1
d_call: TRBD2
cdr3_aa: CASSQDGTSGVTQYF
cdr3_nt: TGCGCCAGCAGCCAAGATGGGACTAGCGGGGTTACGCAGTATTTT

j_call: TRBJ2-1
v_call: TRBV5-1
d_call: NA
cdr3_aa: CASSFGQSSYNEQFF
cdr3_nt: TGCGCCAGCAGCTTTGGACAGAGCTCCTACAATGAGCAGTTCTTC

j_call: TRBJ2-7
v_call: TRBV3-1/TRBV3-2
d_call: TRBD2
cdr3_aa: CASSPGLAVQYF
cdr3_nt: TGTGCCAGCAGCCCCGGACTAGCGGTGCAGTACTTC

j_call: TRBJ2-7
v_call: TRBV29-1
d_call: NA
cdr3_aa: CSVEVGHDAGEQYF
cdr3_nt: TGCAGCGTTGAAGTGGGGCATGACGCGGGGGAGCAGTACTTC

j_call: TRBJ2-3
v_call: TRBV5-6
d_call: TRBD2
cdr3_aa: CASSQVLRTRSTDTQYF
cdr3_nt: TGTGCCAGCAGCCAAGTGTTAAGGACTAGGAGCACAGATACGCAGTATTTT

j_call: TRBJ2-5
v_call: TRBV7-3
d_call: NA
cdr3_aa: CASSLGGTLKETQYF
cdr3_nt: TGTGCCAGCAGCTTAGGGGGGACTTTAAAAGAGACCCAGTACTTC

j_call: TRBJ2-5
v_call: TRBV5-1
d_call: TRBD2
cdr3_aa: CASSQLAGGGETQYF
cdr3_nt: TGCGCCAGCAGCCAGCTCGCGGGAGGTGGCGAGACCCAGTACTTC